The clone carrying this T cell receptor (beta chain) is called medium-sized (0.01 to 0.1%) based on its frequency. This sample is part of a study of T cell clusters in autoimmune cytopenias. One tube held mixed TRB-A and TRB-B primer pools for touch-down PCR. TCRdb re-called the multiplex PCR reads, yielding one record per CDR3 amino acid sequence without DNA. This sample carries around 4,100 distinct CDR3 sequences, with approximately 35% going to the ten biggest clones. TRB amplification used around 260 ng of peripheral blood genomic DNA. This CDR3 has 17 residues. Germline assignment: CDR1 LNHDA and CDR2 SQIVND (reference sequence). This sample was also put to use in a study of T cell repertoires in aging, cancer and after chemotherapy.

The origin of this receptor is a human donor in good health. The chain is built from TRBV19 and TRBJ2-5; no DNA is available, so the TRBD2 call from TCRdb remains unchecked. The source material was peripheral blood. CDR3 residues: CASSTRPVSGGVETQYF.